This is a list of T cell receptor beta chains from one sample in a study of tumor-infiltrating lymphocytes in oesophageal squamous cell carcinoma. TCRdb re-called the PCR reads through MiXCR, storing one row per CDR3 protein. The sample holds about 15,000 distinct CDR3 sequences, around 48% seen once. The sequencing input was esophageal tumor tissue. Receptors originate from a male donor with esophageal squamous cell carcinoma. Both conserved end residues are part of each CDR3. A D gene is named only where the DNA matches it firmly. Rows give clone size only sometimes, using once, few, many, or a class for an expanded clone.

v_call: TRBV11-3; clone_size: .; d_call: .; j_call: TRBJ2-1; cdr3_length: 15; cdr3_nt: TGTGCCAGCAGCTTAGATTTCCGCTCCTACAATGAGCAGTTCTTC; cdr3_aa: CASSLDFRSYNEQFF
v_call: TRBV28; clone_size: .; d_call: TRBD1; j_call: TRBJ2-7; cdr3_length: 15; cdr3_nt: TGTGCCAGCAGCTCTCGGGGACAGGAGTCCTACGAGCAGTACTTC; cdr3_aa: CASSSRGQESYEQYF
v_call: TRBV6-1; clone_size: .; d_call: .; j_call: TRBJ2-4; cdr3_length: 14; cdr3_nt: TGTGCCAGCAGTGAAGGTCCCTATCTGGACATTCAGTACTTC; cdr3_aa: CASSEGPYLDIQYF
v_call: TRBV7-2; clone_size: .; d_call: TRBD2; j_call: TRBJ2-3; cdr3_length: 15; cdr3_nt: TGTGCCAGCAGCGAGGGACTAGCGGGAGGGGACACGCAGTATTTT; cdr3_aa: CASSEGLAGGDTQYF
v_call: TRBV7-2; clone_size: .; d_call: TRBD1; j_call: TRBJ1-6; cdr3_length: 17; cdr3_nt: TGTGCCAGCAGCACCTGGGACAGGGAAATGGGTAATTCACCCCTCCACTTT; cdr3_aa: CASSTWDREMGNSPLHF
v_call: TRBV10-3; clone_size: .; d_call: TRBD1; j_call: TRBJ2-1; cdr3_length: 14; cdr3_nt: TGTGCCATCAACCCGACAGGGATTCACAATGAGCAGTTCTTC; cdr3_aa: CAINPTGIHNEQFF
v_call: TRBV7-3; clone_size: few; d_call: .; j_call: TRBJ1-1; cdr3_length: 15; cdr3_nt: TGTGCCAGCAGCTTCTTTCGGGAGTTCACCTACGAGCAGTACTTT; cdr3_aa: CASSFFREFTYEQYF
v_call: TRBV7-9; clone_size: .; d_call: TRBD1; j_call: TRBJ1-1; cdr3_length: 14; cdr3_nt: TGTGCCAGCAGCCAGGCGGACAGGCGAACTGAAGCTTTCTTT; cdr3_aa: CASSQADRRTEAFF
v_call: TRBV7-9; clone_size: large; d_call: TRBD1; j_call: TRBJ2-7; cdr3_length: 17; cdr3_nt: TGTGCCAGCAGCTTAATGTCGGGACAGGGACCAGCCTACGAGCAGTACTTC; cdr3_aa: CASSLMSGQGPAYEQYF
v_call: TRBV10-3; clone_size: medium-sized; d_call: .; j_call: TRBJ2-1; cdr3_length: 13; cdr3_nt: TGTGCCATCAGTTGGGGAGTCTACAATGAGCAGTTCTTC; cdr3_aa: CAISWGVYNEQFF
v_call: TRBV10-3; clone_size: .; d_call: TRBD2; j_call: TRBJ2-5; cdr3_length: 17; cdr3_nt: TGTGCCATCAGTGATGGGACTAGCGGGAGGGCCGGCGAGACCCAGTACTTC; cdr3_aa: CAISDGTSGRAGETQYF
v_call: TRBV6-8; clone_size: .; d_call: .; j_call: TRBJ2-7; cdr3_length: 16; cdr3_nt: TGTGCCAGCAGACGACTTGGGGCGGGAAGCTCCTACGAGCAGTACTTC; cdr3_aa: CASRRLGAGSSYEQYF
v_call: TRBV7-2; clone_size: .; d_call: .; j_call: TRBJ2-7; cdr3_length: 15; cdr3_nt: TGTGCCAGCAGCTTAAGAGTCAGCGGAACTTACGAGCAGTACTTC; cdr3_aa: CASSLRVSGTYEQYF
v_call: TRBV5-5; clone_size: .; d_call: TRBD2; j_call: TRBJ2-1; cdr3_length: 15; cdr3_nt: TGTGCCAGCAGCCCGGGACTATGGGGTAGCAATGAGCAGTTCTTC; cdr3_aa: CASSPGLWGSNEQFF
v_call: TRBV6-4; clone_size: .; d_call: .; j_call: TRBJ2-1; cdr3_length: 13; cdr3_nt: TGTGCCAGCAGTGGGGTATCCGAAGAGACCCAGTTCTTC; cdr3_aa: CASSGVSEETQFF
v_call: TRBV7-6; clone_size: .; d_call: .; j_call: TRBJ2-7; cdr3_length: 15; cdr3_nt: TGTGCCAGCAGCTTAGTTCCGGGGAGTTCCTACGAGCAGTACTTC; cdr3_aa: CASSLVPGSSYEQYF
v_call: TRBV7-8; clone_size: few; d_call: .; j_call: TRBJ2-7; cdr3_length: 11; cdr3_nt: TGTGCCAGCAGCTTTAAGTACGAGCAGTACTTC; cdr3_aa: CASSFKYEQYF
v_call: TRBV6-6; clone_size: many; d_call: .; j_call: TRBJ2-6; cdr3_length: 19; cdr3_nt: .; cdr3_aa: CASSYPGQEPAKLWLHLRF
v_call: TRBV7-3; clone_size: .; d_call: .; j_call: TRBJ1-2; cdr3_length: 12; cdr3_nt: TGTGCCAGCAGTAGGGAGAACTATGGCTACACCTTC; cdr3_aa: CASSRENYGYTF
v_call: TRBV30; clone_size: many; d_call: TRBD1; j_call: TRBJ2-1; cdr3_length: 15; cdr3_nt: TGTGCCTGGACCTTACAGGGGTCTACCTACAATGAGCAGTTCTTC; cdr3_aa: CAWTLQGSTYNEQFF
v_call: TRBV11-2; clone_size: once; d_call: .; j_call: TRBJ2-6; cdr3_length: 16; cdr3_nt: TGTGCCAGCAGCCTACCCCCAGGGCTTTGGGCCAACGTCCTGACTTTC; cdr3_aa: CASSLPPGLWANVLTF
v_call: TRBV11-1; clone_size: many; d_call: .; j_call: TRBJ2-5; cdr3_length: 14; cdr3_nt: TGTGCCAGCAGCTTAGGGGGGGCTGGGGAGACCCAGTACTTC; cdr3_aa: CASSLGGAGETQYF
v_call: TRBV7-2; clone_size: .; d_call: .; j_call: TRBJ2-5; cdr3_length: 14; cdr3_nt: TGTGCCAGCAGACACCGAGATTGGGGAGAGACCCAGTACTTC; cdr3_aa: CASRHRDWGETQYF
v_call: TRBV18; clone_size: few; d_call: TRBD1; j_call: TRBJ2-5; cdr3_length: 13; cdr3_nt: TGTGCCAGCTCCCCGGACAGGGCAGAGACCCAGTACTTC; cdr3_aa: CASSPDRAETQYF
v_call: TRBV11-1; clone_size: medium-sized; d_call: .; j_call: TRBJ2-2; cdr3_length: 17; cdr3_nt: TGTGCCAGCAGCCACAGGAAAAGAGGGGTTAACACCGGGGAGCTGTTTTTT; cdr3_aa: CASSHRKRGVNTGELFF
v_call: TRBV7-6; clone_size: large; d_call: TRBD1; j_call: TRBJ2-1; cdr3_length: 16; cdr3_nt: TGTGCCAGCAGCTTAGTGTATTCAGGGGGCTCTAATGAGCAGTTCTTC; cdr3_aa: CASSLVYSGGSNEQFF
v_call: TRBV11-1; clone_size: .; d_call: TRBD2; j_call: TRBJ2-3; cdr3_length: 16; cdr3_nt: TGTGCCAGCAGCCCGGTTAGCGGGAGGATGTGGGATACGCAGTATTTT; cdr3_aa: CASSPVSGRMWDTQYF
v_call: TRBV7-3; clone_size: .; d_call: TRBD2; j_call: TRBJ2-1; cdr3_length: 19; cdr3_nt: TGTGCCAGCAGCTTACTCGGGACTAGCGGGAGGGGGGTTGTCAATGAGCAGTTCTTC; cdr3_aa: CASSLLGTSGRGVVNEQFF
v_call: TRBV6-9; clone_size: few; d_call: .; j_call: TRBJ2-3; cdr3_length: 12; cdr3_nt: TGTGCCAGCAGTTCGAACACAGATACGCAGTATTTT; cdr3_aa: CASSSNTDTQYF
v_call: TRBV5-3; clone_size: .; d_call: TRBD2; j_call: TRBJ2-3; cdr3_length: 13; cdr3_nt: TGTGCCAGCAGCGGGACTAGCTCAGATACGCAGTATTTT; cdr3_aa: CASSGTSSDTQYF
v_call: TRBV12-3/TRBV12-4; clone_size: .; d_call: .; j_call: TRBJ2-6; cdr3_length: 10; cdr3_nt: TGTGCCAGCAGTTTTGACGTCCTGACTTTC; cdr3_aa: CASSFDVLTF
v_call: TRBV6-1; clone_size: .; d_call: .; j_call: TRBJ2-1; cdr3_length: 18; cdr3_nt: TGTGCCAGCAGTGAGGGTTCCGCGGGGCGCAGCTCCTACAATGAGCAGTTCTTC; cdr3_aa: CASSEGSAGRSSYNEQFF
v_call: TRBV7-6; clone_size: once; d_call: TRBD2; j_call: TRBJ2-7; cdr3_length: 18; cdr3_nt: TGTGCCAGCAGCTTTCCGAGCGGGGGGGGCCCCTTACAATTTACGCAGTACTTC; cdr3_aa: CASSFPSGGGPLQFTQYF
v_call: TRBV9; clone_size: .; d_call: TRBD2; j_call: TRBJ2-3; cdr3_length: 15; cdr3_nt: TGTGCCAGCAGCGTCGATAGCGGGAGTTTTAGTACGCAGTATTTT; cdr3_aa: CASSVDSGSFSTQYF
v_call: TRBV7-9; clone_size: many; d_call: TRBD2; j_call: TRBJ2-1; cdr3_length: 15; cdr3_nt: TGTGCCAGCAGCCGTAGCGGGAGGTCCTACAATGAGCAGTTCTTC; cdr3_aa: CASSRSGRSYNEQFF
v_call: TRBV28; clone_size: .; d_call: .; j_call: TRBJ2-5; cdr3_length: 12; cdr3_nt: TGTGCCAGCAAGGGGAGCGCGGAGACCCAGTACTTC; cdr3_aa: CASKGSAETQYF
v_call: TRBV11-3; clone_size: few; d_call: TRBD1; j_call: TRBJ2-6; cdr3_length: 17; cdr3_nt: TGTGCCAGCAACCCGGGACAGGGGGTAGCAGGGGCCAACGTCCTGACTTTC; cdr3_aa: CASNPGQGVAGANVLTF
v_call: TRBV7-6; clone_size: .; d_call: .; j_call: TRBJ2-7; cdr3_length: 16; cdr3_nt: TGTGCCAGCAGCTTAGTGTGTGAGGGCATCTCTGACGAGCAGTATTTC; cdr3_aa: CASSLVCEGISDEQYF
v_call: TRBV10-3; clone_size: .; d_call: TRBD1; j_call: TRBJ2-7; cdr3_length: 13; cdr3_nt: TGTGCCATGGCCGGGACAGGGTTTATCGAGCAGTACTTC; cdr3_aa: CAMAGTGFIEQYF
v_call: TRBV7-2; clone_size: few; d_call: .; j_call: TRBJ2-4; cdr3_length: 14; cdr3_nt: TGTGCCAGCAGCGTAGGCGGACAGAAAAACATTCAGTACTTC; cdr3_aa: CASSVGGQKNIQYF
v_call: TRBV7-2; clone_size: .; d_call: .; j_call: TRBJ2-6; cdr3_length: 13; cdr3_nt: TGTGCCAGCAGCCCAATTGGGGCCAACGTCCTGACTTTC; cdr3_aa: CASSPIGANVLTF
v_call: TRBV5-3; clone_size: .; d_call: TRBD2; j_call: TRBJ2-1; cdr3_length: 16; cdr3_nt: TGTGCCAGCAGCTTCCTACTAGCGGGAGGTAGGGGTGAGCAGTTCTTC; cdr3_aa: CASSFLLAGGRGEQFF
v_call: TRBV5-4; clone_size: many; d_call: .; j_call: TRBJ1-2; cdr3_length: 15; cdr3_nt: TGTGCCAGCAGCTTGGAAGGCAGGGGCGGATATGGCTACACCTTC; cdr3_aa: CASSLEGRGGYGYTF
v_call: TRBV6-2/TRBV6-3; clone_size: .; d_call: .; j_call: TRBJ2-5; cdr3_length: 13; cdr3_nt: TGTGCCAGCAGTACCCGGGTAGGAGAGACCCAGTACTTC; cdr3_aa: CASSTRVGETQYF
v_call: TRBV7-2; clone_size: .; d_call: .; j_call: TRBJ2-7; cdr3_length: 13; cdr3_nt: TGTGCCAGCAGCTTAGGTTTTCTTGATACGCAGTACTTC; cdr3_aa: CASSLGFLDTQYF
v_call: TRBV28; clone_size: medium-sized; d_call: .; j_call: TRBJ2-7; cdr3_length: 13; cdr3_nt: TGTGCCAGCAGTGGACGAATAAAGTTCGAGCAGTACTTC; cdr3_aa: CASSGRIKFEQYF
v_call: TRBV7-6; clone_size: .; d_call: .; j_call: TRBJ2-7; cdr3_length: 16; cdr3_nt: TGTGCTAGCAGCCCCCGGACGCACCTACCCCCCTACGAGCAGTACTTC; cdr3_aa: CASSPRTHLPPYEQYF
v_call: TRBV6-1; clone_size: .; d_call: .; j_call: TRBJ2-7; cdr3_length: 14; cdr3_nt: TGTGCCAGCAGTTCGACAACCCCAGTGGACGAGCAGTACTTC; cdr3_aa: CASSSTTPVDEQYF
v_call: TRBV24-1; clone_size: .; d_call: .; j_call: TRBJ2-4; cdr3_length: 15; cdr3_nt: TGTGCCACCAGTGATTACCCGGGATCGAACAATGAGCAGTACTTC; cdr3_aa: CATSDYPGSNNEQYF
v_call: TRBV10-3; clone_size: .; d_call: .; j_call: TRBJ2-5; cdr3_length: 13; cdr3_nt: TGTGCCATCAGGCCAGGAGGGTGGGAGACCCAGTACTTC; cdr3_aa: CAIRPGGWETQYF
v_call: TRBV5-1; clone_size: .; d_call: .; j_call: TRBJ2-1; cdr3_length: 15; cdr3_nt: TGCGCCACCCAACGGACTGGCTCGCCCTACAATGAGCAGTTCTTC; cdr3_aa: CATQRTGSPYNEQFF